A few counts support the clone carrying this T cell receptor beta chain. The antigen is not known. The data were obtained in a study of T-cell memory formation after mild COVID-19. TCRdb redid the calling of the 5' RACE reads with MiXCR, one entry per CDR3 protein. This table has 150,000 to 200,000 distinct CDR3 sequences, about a fifth appearing once. Overall study findings and caveats: Pre-infection memory carried some responding clones, suggesting that cross-reactive memory joined. CD4+ contracting clones were found mainly in CM and EM, and CD8+ ones in EMRA. Balance between CD4 and CD8 was seen in clones contracting day 15 to 85, and a CD4+ lean was seen in later expanders.

The length of the CDR3 is 17 residues. Trimming removed 2 bases from V and 2 bases from J; junction bases left unmatched: 5. The germline V gene encodes CDR1 MGHRA and CDR2 YSYEKL. Material: PBMCs or a T cell subset sorted from them (not recorded which). This sequence originates from an adult woman who had mild COVID-19 (a few samples of this study predate the infection). Cell type and time point are not known. The V and J genes are TRBV4-1 and TRBJ2-1; 11 bases align to TRBD2. The CDR3 reads CASSQSVAGGPYNEQFF. CDR3 in DNA: TGCGCCAGCAGCCAATCCGTAGCGGGGGGGCCCTACAATGAGCAGTTCTTC.